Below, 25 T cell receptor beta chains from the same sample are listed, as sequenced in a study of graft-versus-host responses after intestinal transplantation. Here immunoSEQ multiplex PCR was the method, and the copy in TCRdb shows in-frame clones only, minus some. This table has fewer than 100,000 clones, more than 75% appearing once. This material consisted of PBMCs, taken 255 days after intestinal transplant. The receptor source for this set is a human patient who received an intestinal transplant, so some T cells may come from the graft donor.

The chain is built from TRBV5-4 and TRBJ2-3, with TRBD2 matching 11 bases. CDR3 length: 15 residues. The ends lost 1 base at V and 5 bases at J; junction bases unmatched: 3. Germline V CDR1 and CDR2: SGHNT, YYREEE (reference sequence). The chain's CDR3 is CASSLTSGSEDTQYF. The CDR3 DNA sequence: TGTGCCAGCAGCTTGACTAGCGGGAGTGAAGATACGCAGTATTTT.

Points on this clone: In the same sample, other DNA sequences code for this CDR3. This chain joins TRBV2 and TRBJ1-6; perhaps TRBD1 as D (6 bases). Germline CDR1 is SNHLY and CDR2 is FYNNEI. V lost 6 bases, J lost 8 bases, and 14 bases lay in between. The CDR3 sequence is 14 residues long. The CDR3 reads CASSPEGGDSPLHF. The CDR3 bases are TGTGCCAGCAGCCCCGAAGGGGGGGATTCACCCCTCCACTTT.

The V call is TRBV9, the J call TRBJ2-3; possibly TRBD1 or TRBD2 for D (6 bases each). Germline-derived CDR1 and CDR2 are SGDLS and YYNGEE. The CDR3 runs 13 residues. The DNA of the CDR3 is TGTGCAGATAGGGGGGTTGGTCTAGATACGCAGTATTTT. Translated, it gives CADRGVGLDTQYF.

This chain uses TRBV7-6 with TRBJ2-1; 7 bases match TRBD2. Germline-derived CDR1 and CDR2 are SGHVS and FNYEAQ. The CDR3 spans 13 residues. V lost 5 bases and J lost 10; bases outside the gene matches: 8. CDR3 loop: CASSGAGPREQFF. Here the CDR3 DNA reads TGTGCCAGCAGCGGAGCGGGGCCGAGGGAGCAGTTCTTC.

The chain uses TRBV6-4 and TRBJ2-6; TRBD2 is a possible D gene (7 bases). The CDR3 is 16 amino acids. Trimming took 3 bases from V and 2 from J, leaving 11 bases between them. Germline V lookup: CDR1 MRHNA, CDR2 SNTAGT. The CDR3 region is CASSDSGGAGANVLTF. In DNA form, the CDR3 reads TGTGCCAGCAGTGATTCGGGGGGCGCTGGGGCCAACGTCCTGACTTTC.

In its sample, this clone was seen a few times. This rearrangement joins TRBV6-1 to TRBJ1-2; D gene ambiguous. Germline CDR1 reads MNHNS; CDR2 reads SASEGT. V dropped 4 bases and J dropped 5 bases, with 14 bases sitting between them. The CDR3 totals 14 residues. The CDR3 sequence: CASSANPLSYGYTF. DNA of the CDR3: TGTGCCAGCAGTGCTAATCCCCTCTCATATGGCTACACCTTC.

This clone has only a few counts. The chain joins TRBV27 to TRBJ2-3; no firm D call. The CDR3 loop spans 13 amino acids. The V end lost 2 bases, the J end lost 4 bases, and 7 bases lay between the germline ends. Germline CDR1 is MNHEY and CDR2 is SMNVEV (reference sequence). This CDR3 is CASSLAGADTQYF. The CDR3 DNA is TGTGCCAGCAGTTTAGCAGGAGCAGATACGCAGTATTTT.

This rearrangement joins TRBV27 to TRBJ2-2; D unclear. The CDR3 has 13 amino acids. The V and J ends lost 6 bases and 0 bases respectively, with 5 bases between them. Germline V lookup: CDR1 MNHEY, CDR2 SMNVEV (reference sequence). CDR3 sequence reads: CASRLTNTGELFF. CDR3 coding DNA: TGTGCCAGCAGGCTAACGAACACCGGGGAGCTGTTTTTT.

The CDR3 DNA reads TGTGCCAGCAGCCAGTCACGGGCGGGGCGGAATAGAGGCACAGATACGCAGTATTTT. This gives the protein CASSQSRAGRNRGTDTQYF. The chain links TRBV4-2 to TRBJ2-3, with a weak D call TRBD2 (6 bases). The CDR3 is made up of 19 amino acids. The V end lost 3 bases, the J end lost 1 base, and 23 bases lay between the germline ends. The germline gives CDR1 LGHNA, CDR2 YNFKEQ.

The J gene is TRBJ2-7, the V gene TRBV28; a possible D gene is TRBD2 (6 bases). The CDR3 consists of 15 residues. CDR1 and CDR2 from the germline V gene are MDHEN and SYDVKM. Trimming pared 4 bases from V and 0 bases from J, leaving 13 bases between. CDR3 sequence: CASSSRDSHSYEQYV. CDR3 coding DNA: TGTGCCAGCAGTTCCCGGGACTCCCACTCCTACGAGCAGTACGTC.

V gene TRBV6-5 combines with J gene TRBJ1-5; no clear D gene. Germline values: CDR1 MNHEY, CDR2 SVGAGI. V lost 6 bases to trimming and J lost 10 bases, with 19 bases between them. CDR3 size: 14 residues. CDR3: CASRESQLVVPQHF. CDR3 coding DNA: TGTGCCAGCAGGGAATCCCAGCTGGTAGTTCCCCAGCATTTT.

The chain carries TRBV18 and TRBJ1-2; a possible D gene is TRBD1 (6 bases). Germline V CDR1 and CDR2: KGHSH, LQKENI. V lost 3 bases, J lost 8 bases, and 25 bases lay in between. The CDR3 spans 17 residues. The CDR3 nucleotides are TGTGCCAGCTCACCGGCTCCAACCACACAGGGTTTTCACGGCTACACCTTC. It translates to CASSPAPTTQGFHGYTF.

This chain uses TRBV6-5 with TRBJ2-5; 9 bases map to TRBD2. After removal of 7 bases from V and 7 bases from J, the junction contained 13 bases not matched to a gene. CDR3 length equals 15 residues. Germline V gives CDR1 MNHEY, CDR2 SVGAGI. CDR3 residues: CASKSHLAGTGTQYF. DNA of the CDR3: TGTGCCAGCAAGTCCCACCTAGCGGGGACGGGGACCCAGTACTTC.

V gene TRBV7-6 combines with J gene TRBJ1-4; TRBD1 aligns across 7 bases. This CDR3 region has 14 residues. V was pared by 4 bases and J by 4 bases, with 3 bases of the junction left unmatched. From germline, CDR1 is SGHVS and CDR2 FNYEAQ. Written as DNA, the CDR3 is TGTGCCAGCAGCTACAGGGGAGGTAATGAAAAACTGTTTTTT. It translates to CASSYRGGNEKLFF.

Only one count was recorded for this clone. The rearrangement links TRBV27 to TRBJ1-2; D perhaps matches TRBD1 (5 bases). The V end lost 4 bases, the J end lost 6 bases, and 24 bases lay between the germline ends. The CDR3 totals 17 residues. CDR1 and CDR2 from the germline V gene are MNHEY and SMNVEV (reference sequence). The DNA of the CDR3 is TGTGCCAGCAGTTCATATCCGACCCTGACAGATCAGGATGGCTACACCTTC. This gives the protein CASSSYPTLTDQDGYTF.

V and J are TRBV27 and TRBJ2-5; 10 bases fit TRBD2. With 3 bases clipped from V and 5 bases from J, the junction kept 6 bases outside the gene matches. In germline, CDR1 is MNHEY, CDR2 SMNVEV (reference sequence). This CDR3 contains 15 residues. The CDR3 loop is CASSFERGGRETQYF. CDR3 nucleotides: TGTGCCAGCAGTTTTGAGCGGGGGGGCCGGGAGACCCAGTACTTC.

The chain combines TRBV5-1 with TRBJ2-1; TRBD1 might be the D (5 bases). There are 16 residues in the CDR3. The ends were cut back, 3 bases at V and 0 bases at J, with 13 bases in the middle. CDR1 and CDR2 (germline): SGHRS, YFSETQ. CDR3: CASSSQDPSSYNEQFF. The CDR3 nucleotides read TGCGCCAGCAGCTCACAGGACCCCAGCTCCTACAATGAGCAGTTCTTC.

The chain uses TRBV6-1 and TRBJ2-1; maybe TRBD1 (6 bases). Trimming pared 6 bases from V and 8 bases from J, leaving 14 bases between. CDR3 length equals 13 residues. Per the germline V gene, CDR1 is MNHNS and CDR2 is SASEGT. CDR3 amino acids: CASRRQAQHEQFF. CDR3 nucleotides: TGTGCCAGCAGAAGACAGGCGCAACATGAGCAGTTCTTC.

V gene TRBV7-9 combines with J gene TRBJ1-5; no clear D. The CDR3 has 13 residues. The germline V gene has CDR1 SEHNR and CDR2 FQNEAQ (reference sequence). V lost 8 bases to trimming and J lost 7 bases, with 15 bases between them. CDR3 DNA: TGTGCCAGCGGCCGTGGAGAATTGCAGCCCCAGCATTTT. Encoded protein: CASGRGELQPQHF.

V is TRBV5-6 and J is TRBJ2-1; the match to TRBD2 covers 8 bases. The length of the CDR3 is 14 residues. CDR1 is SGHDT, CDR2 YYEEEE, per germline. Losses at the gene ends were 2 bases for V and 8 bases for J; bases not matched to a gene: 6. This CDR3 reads CASSFGTSGYEQFF. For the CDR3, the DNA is TGTGCCAGCAGCTTCGGGACTAGTGGATATGAGCAGTTCTTC.

CDR3 residues: CASSERGETQYF. CDR3 bases: TGTGCCAGCAGTGAACGAGGGGAGACCCAGTACTTC. The genes are TRBV6-1 and TRBJ2-5; D is possibly TRBD2 (5 bases). This CDR3 has 12 amino acids. V was trimmed by 2 bases and J by 5 bases, leaving 6 bases between them. From germline, CDR1 is MNHNS and CDR2 SASEGT.

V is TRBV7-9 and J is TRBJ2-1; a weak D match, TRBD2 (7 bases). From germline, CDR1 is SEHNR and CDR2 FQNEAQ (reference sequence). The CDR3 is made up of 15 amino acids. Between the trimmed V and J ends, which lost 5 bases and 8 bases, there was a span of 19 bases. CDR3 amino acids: CASSIGGVRLDEQFF. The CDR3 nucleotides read TGTGCCAGCAGCATAGGGGGGGTTCGTCTTGATGAGCAGTTCTTC.

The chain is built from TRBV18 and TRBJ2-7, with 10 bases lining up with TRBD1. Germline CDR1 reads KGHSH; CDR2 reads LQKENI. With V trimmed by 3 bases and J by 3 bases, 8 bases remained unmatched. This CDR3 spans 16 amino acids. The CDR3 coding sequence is TGTGCCAGCTCACCGGCGGACAGGGGGGGCTTCTACGAGCAGTACTTC. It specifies CASSPADRGGFYEQYF.

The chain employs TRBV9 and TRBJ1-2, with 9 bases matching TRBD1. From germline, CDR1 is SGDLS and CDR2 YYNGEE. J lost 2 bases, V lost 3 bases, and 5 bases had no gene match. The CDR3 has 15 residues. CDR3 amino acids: CASSGGTGRNYGYTF. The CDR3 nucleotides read TGTGCCAGCAGCGGGGGGACAGGGAGAAACTATGGCTACACCTTC. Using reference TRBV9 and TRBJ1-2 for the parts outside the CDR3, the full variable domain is DSGVTQTPKHLITATGQRVTLRCSPRSGDLSVYWYQQSLDQGLQFLIQYYNGEERAKGNILERFSAQQFPDLHSELNLSSLELGDSALYFCASSGGTGRNYGYTFGSGTRLTVV.

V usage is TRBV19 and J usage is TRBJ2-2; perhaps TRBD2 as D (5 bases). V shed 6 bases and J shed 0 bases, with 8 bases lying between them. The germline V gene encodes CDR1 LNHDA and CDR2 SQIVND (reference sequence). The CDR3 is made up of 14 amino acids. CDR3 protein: CASRVEANTGELFF. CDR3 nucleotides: TGTGCCAGTAGGGTGGAGGCGAACACCGGGGAGCTGTTTTTT.